These 32 T cell receptor beta chains were all obtained from the same sample, sequenced in a study of regulatory T cells in long-lasting Graves disease (dated by TCRdb to 2020 to 2023). Libraries were made using multiplex PCR. Data came from an Illumina HiSeq 4000. To build TCR beta libraries, CDR3 regions were amplified by Arm-PCR using iRepertoire HTBI primers. TCRdb trimmed the raw reads at Q25, called clones with MiXCR and kept productive beta chains. Rows are combined by CDR3 protein, so each entry shows the most common genes and DNA. This sample holds roughly 450,000 distinct CDR3 sequences; less than 25% were observed only once. The ten largest make up 7% to 10% of the sample. Per the publication, the time point label means: persistent/refractory GD, antithyroid drugs over 5 years with positive TRAb. For both TCR sequencing and RNA sequencing, RNA was extracted from PBMCs using TRIzol. The sample in question was peripheral blood mononuclear cells (PBMCs), obtained when the disease was refractory, from a patient treated with antithyroid drugs. These receptors were taken from a female donor with Graves disease.

This clonotype was counted many times. The chain is built from TRBV12-3 or TRBV12-4 and TRBJ2-7; TRBD1 matches at 9 bases. This CDR3 has 14 amino acids. Germline trimming cut 6 bases from V and 5 bases from J; bases unmatched to any gene: 8. CDR3 sequence: CASRTGTGLNEQYF. CDR3 nucleotides: TGTGCCAGCAGGACCGGGACAGGGCTCAACGAGCAGTACTTC.

Many counts were recorded for this clonotype. This chain connects TRBV28 to TRBJ2-5; D gene ambiguous. The CDR3 length is 14 residues. CDR1 MDHEN and CDR2 SYDVKM come from the germline V gene. Trimming pared 1 base from V and 4 bases from J, leaving 10 bases between. Here the CDR3 reads CASSLSGWVETQYF. The CDR3 region has the DNA TGTGCCAGCAGTTTATCCGGGTGGGTAGAGACCCAGTACTTC. The complete variable domain, with remaining parts taken from reference TRBV28 and TRBJ2-5, reads DVKVTQSSRYLVKRTGEKVFLECVQDMDHENMFWYRQDPGLGLRLIYFSYDVKMKEKGDIPEGYSVSREKKERFSLILESASTNQTSMYLCASSLSGWVETQYFGPGTRLLVL.

This clonotype was observed a handful of times. The gene calls are TRBV7-2 and TRBJ2-7; the match to TRBD2 covers 7 bases. The DNA end is more similar to TRBJ2-1, so the J call may be wrong. Germline V lookup: CDR1 SGHTA, CDR2 FQGNSA. This CDR3 comprises 15 residues. This CDR3 reads CASSLAPRPSGEQFF. CDR3 sequence (DNA): TGTGCCAGCAGCTTAGCCCCACGACCTAGCGGCGAGCAGTTCTTC.

The chain links TRBV5-5 to TRBJ1-1; no reliable D call. Trimming shortened V by 4 bases and J by 11 bases, and 12 bases separated the two germline ends. There are 11 residues in the CDR3. CDR1 and CDR2 from the germline V gene are SGHKS and YYEKEE (reference sequence). CDR3 in amino acids: CASSQNIEAFF. CDR3 nucleotide sequence: TGTGCCAGCAGCCAAAACATCGAGGCTTTCTTT.

This clonotype was found many times. This rearrangement joins TRBV12-3 or TRBV12-4 to TRBJ2-7; maybe TRBD2 (5 bases). The CDR3 consists of 13 residues. V was trimmed by 6 bases and J by 3 bases, leaving 12 bases between them. CDR3 in amino acids: CASSHSENYEQYF. The CDR3 DNA reads as TGTGCCAGCAGCCATAGCGAGAACTACGAGCAGTACTTC.

The chain is built from TRBV30 and TRBJ2-5; D gene uncertain. CDR1 and CDR2 (germline): GTSNPN, SVGIG (reference sequence). V lost 6 bases and J lost 1, with 15 bases in between. This CDR3 spans 14 amino acids. The CDR3 DNA reads TGTGCCTGCTCAGGCCCTTCTGCCCAAGAGACCCAGTACTTC. Its protein is CACSGPSAQETQYF.

This clonotype was seen many times. The chain has TRBV6-2 or TRBV6-3 and TRBJ2-7; TRBD2 matches at 12 bases. Germline trimming cut 4 bases from V and 5 bases from J; bases unmatched to any gene: 3. This CDR3 region has 14 residues. The germline V gene has CDR1 MNHEY and CDR2 SVGEGT. CDR3 DNA: TGTGCCAGCAGTTCCGGGACTAGCGGGCACGAGCAGTACTTC. The encoded protein is CASSSGTSGHEQYF.

Remarks on this clonotype: This could be a read error, since a much larger clone is one nucleotide away. This chain connects TRBV6-2 or TRBV6-3 to TRBJ1-2; unclear D gene. The ends were cut back, 5 bases at V and 8 bases at J, with 21 bases in the middle. The CDR3 spans 15 residues. Germline V gene lookup returns CDR1 MNHEY and CDR2 SVGEGT. The CDR3 loop reads CASSHNGVLRGGYTF. The CDR3 nucleotides are TGTGCCAGCAGTCATAATGGAGTTCTGCGAGGGGGCTACACCTTC.

This clonotype was observed a few times. V usage is TRBV7-2 and J usage is TRBJ1-2; D perhaps matches TRBD1 (6 bases). This CDR3 region has 13 residues. The germline V gene has CDR1 SGHTA and CDR2 FQGNSA. V was cut by 5 bases and J by 8 bases, with 15 bases left in between. The CDR3 spells CASSPKGVGGYTF. CDR3 coding DNA: TGTGCCAGCAGCCCAAAGGGGGTCGGAGGCTACACCTTC.

There are many counts of this clonotype. The chain links TRBV6-1 to TRBJ2-1; 8 bases are shared with TRBD2. The germline gives CDR1 MNHNS, CDR2 SASEGT. CDR3 length: 14 residues. Trimming at V came to 7 bases and at J to 4 bases, leaving 6 bases not matched to a gene. CDR3 region: CASIDSGAYNEQFF. Written as DNA, the CDR3 is TGTGCCAGCATAGATAGCGGGGCGTACAATGAGCAGTTCTTC.

CDR3 sequence reads: CASSALQSPNYEQYF. CDR3 coding DNA: TGTGCCAGCAGCGCACTCCAGTCTCCGAACTACGAGCAGTACTTC. The chain uses TRBV7-9 and TRBJ2-7; D remains ambiguous. The V and J ends lost 5 bases and 3 bases respectively, with 17 bases between them. Germline V gives CDR1 SEHNR, CDR2 FQNEAQ (reference sequence). This CDR3 has 15 amino acids. The full variable domain, completed using reference TRBV7-9 and TRBJ2-7, is DTGVSQNPRHKITKRGQNVTFRCDPISEHNRLYWYRQTLGQGPEFLTYFQNEAQLEKSRLLSDRFSAERPKGSFSTLEIQRTEQGDSAMYLCASSALQSPNYEQYFGPGTRLTVT.

This clonotype was seen many times. The gene calls are TRBV30 and TRBJ1-1, with D possibly being TRBD1 (5 bases). Germline CDR1 reads GTSNPN; CDR2 reads SVGIG (reference sequence). Deletions cut 5 bases from V and 5 bases from J, with 9 bases between. The CDR3 runs 11 residues. The CDR3 is CAWARDTEAFF. The CDR3 nucleotides read TGTGCCTGGGCCAGGGATACTGAAGCTTTCTTT.

The chain joins TRBV29-1 to TRBJ1-2, with a tentative D call TRBD1 (6 bases). Germline V gene data show CDR1 as SQVTM and CDR2 as ANQGSEA. V shed 6 bases and J shed 1 base, with 21 bases lying between them. The CDR3 is 16 residues long. The CDR3 sequence: CSVPRDTRSLNYGYTF. Here the CDR3 DNA reads TGCAGCGTCCCCCGGGACACCAGAAGCCTTAACTATGGCTACACCTTC.

CDR3 sequence reads: CSARVLTSGPYQETQYF. The CDR3 DNA reads as TGCAGTGCTAGAGTCCTCACTAGCGGGCCGTACCAAGAGACCCAGTACTTC. The rearrangement links TRBV20-1 to TRBJ2-5; 9 bases align to TRBD2. J gave up 0 bases and V 1 base, and 9 bases lay outside the gene matches. The germline gives CDR1 DFQATT, CDR2 SNEGSKA (reference sequence). CDR3 size: 17 residues.

The chain employs TRBV28 and TRBJ1-1; a possible D gene is TRBD1 (5 bases). Trimming removed 8 bases at V and 2 bases at J, with 18 bases between. CDR3 length equals 15 residues. Germline V gene sequence: CDR1 MDHEN, CDR2 SYDVKM. This CDR3 reads CASETGARVNTEAFF. CDR3 sequence (DNA): TGTGCCAGCGAAACCGGGGCCAGGGTAAACACTGAAGCTTTCTTT. Together with reference TRBV28 and TRBJ1-1, the CDR3 gives the full variable domain: DVKVTQSSRYLVKRTGEKVFLECVQDMDHENMFWYRQDPGLGLRLIYFSYDVKMKEKGDIPEGYSVSREKKERFSLILESASTNQTSMYLCASETGARVNTEAFFGQGTRLTVV.

The CDR3 sequence: CASSYTGGPKDEQFF. For the CDR3, the DNA is TGTGCCAGCAGTTATACGGGAGGGCCCAAGGATGAGCAGTTCTTC. The V and J genes are TRBV12-3 or TRBV12-4 and TRBJ2-1; TRBD2 agrees at 8 bases. This CDR3 has 15 residues. Trimming removed 4 bases from V and 8 bases from J; junction bases left unmatched: 10.

As to this clonotype: Just one base apart from a much larger clone, this may be a read error. V and J are TRBV29-1 and TRBJ2-1; D might be TRBD2 (5 bases). The CDR3 loop spans 13 amino acids. Germline V lookup: CDR1 SQVTM, CDR2 ANQGSEA. The DNA for the CDR3 is TGCAACGTTGACGGGGTTACCTACAATGAGCAGTTCTTC. Translated: CNVDGVTYNEQFF.

This clonotype was counted many times. This rearrangement joins TRBV6-1 to TRBJ1-1; D is uncertain. This CDR3 is built from 12 residues. Germline values: CDR1 MNHNS, CDR2 SASEGT. V gave up 7 bases and J gave up 6 bases, with 12 bases separating them. CDR3 DNA sequence: TGTGCCAGCATCTGGGGAACCGCTGAAGCTTTCTTT. It translates to CASIWGTAEAFF.

This clonotype was counted between two and nine times. The chain joins TRBV3-1 to TRBJ2-2; the D is unclear. Trimming removed 0 bases from V and 2 bases from J, with 7 bases in between. This CDR3 spans 15 amino acids. In germline, CDR1 is LGHDT, CDR2 YNNKEL (reference sequence). The CDR3 sequence: CASSQDLSNTGELFF. The CDR3 DNA follows: TGTGCCAGCAGCCAAGATCTTAGCAACACCGGGGAGCTGTTTTTT.

The chain couples TRBV7-6 to TRBJ1-5; 7 positions match TRBD1. Germline values: CDR1 SGHVS, CDR2 FNYEAQ. Germline trimming cut 5 bases from V and 0 bases from J; bases unmatched to any gene: 13. The CDR3 extends over 18 amino acids. The CDR3 spells CASSLDPGTVHSNQPQHF. Here the CDR3 DNA reads TGTGCCAGCAGCCTCGACCCGGGGACAGTACATAGCAATCAGCCCCAGCATTTT.

There are a few counts of this clonotype. V gene TRBV14 combines with J gene TRBJ2-2; D is unclear. Per the germline V gene, CDR1 is SGHDN and CDR2 is FVKESK. The CDR3 consists of 14 residues. Trimming took off 3 bases at V and 1 base at J, with 6 bases between the two ends. CDR3 sequence reads: CASSQRQNTGELFF. The CDR3 nucleotides are TGTGCCAGCAGCCAGCGACAGAACACCGGGGAGCTGTTTTTT.

This clonotype was counted only a few times. CDR3 sequence reads: CASSYGRTNTEAFF. The CDR3 region has the DNA TGTGCCAGCAGTTACGGCAGAACAAACACTGAAGCTTTCTTT. The chain employs TRBV6-5 and TRBJ1-1, with D hard to call. The CDR3 has 14 residues. Trimming cost V 2 bases and J 2 bases, with 9 bases left between them. Germline V gives CDR1 MNHEY, CDR2 SVGAGI.

This chain joins TRBV9 and TRBJ1-1, with TRBD1 as a possible D gene (5 bases). V lost 0 bases to trimming and J lost 8 bases, with 14 bases between them. The CDR3 loop spans 14 amino acids. CDR1 and CDR2 (germline): SGDLS, YYNGEE. The CDR3 protein is CASSVALGGQEAFF. In DNA form, the CDR3 reads TGTGCCAGCAGCGTAGCTCTGGGAGGACAAGAAGCTTTCTTT.

This clonotype appeared a few times. The V and J genes are TRBV5-1 and TRBJ2-4; tentatively, D is TRBD1 or TRBD2 (5 bases each). Trimming cost V 4 bases and J 6 bases, with 14 bases left between them. CDR3 size: 14 residues. Germline CDR1 reads SGHRS; CDR2 reads YFSETQ. The CDR3 DNA reads as TGCGCCAGCAGCCCGCAGGGAGCAGGAAACATTCAGTACTTC. This gives the protein CASSPQGAGNIQYF.

J is TRBJ2-3 and V is TRBV10-3; D call uncertain. V lost 5 bases, J lost 4 bases, and 7 bases lay in between. Germline CDR1 reads ENHRY; CDR2 reads SYGVKD. The CDR3 runs 12 residues. The CDR3 is CAISSSADTQYF. The CDR3 DNA reads TGTGCCATCAGTTCTTCTGCAGATACGCAGTATTTT.

This clonotype was counted ten times or more. This rearrangement joins TRBV6-1 to TRBJ2-7, with 11 bases lining up with TRBD1. The CDR3 contains 13 residues. Germline V gives CDR1 MNHNS, CDR2 SASEGT. V lost 8 bases and J lost 6; bases outside the gene matches: 6. CDR3 residues: CASGTGGFFEQYF. CDR3 coding DNA: TGTGCCAGCGGGACAGGGGGTTTTTTCGAGCAGTACTTC.

Only a few counts were recorded for this clonotype. The chain carries TRBV20-1 and TRBJ2-7; weak D call: TRBD2 (5 bases). CDR3 length: 14 amino acids. Germline CDR1 DFQATT, CDR2 SNEGSKA (reference sequence). V was shortened by 5 bases and J by 0 bases, with 14 bases between the two germline ends. The CDR3 loop reads CSAHAVAGSYEQYF. The CDR3 DNA reads as TGCAGTGCTCATGCGGTGGCGGGCTCCTACGAGCAGTACTTC.

At least ten counts were recorded for this clonotype. The rearrangement uses TRBV2 and TRBJ2-7; a possible D gene is TRBD1 (5 bases). V lost 3 bases to trimming and J lost 2 bases, with 8 bases between them. The CDR3 has 13 amino acids. The germline CDR1 and CDR2 sequences are SNHLY and FYNNEI. In DNA, the CDR3 is TGTGCCAGCAGTGATAGGACAACCTACGAGCAGTACTTC. It yields the protein CASSDRTTYEQYF. Combining the CDR3 with reference TRBV2 and TRBJ2-7 gives the whole variable domain EPEVTQTPSHQVTQMGQEVILRCVPISNHLYFYWYRQILGQKVEFLVSFYNNEISEKSEIFDDQFSVERPDGSNFTLKIRSTKLEDSAMYFCASSDRTTYEQYFGPGTRLTVT.

This clonotype has only a few counts. This sequence joins TRBV5-1 and TRBJ2-4; 7 nucleotides align to TRBD2. Germline CDR1 reads SGHRS; CDR2 reads YFSETQ. After removal of 5 bases from V and 2 bases from J, the junction contained 4 bases not matched to a gene. The CDR3 sequence is 14 residues long. The DNA for the CDR3 is TGCGCCAGCAGGCCGGGAGGACCCAAAAACATTCAGTACTTC. Translating gives CASRPGGPKNIQYF.

There are many counts of this clonotype. This chain joins TRBV30 and TRBJ1-4; D call uncertain. Germline V gives CDR1 GTSNPN, CDR2 SVGIG (reference sequence). The V and J ends lost 1 base and 10 bases respectively, with 10 bases between them. The CDR3 has 12 residues. The CDR3 sequence is CAWSGYKGKLFF. The CDR3, as DNA: TGTGCCTGGAGTGGATACAAGGGAAAACTGTTTTTT.

Ten or more counts support this clonotype. The rearrangement links TRBV20-1 to TRBJ1-1; a weak D match, TRBD1 (6 bases). V lost 5 bases and J 8 bases, leaving 15 bases between the germline ends. This CDR3 is 12 amino acids long. Germline values: CDR1 DFQATT, CDR2 SNEGSKA (reference sequence). This chain's CDR3 is CSAPKSGTEAFF. CDR3 sequence (DNA): TGCAGTGCTCCAAAATCCGGGACAGAAGCTTTCTTT.

The chain uses TRBV15 and TRBJ2-1; D perhaps matches TRBD1 (5 bases). The CDR3 runs 12 residues. Germline V CDR1 and CDR2: LNHNV, YYDKDF (reference sequence). Trimming shortened V by 4 bases and J by 8 bases, and 9 bases separated the two germline ends. The CDR3: CATSKDSDEQFF. DNA of the CDR3: TGTGCCACCAGCAAAGACAGCGATGAGCAGTTCTTC.